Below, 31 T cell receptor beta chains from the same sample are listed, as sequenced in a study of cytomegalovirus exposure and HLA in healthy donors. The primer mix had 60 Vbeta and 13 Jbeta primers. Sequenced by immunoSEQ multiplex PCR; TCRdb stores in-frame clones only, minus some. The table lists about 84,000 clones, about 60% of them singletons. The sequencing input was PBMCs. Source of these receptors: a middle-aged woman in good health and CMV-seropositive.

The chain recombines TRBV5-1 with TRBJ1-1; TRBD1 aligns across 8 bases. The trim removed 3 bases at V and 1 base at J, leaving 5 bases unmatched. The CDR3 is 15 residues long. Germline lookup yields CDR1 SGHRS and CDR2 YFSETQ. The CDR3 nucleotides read TGCGCCAGCAGCTCACCGGACAGGGAGAACACTGAAGCTTTCTTT. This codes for CASSSPDRENTEAFF.

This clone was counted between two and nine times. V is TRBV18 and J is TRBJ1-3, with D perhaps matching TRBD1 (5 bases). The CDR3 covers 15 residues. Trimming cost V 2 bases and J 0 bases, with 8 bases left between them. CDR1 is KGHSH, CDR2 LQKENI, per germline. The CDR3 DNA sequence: TGTGCCAGCTCACCAGGGGACTCCTCTGGAAACACCATATATTTT. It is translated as CASSPGDSSGNTIYF.

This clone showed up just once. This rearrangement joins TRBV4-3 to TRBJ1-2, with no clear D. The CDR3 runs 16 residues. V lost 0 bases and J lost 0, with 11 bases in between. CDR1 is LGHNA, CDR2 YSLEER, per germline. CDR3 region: CASSQDGGGSNYGYTF. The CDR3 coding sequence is TGCGCCAGCAGCCAAGATGGTGGAGGTTCTAACTATGGCTACACCTTC.

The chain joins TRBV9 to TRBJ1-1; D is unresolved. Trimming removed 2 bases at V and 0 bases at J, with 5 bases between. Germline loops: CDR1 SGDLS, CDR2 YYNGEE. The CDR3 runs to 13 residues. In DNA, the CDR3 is TGTGCCAGCAGCGTCTTAATGAACACTGAAGCTTTCTTT. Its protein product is CASSVLMNTEAFF. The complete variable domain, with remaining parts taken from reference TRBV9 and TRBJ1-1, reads DSGVTQTPKHLITATGQRVTLRCSPRSGDLSVYWYQQSLDQGLQFLIQYYNGEERAKGNILERFSAQQFPDLHSELNLSSLELGDSALYFCASSVLMNTEAFFGQGTRLTVV.

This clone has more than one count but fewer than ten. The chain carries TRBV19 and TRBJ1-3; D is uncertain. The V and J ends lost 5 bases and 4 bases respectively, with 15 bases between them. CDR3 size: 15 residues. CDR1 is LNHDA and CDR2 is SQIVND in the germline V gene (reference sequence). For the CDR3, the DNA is TGTGCCAGTAGTGTATGGGCTTCGAGCGGAAACACCATATATTTT. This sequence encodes CASSVWASSGNTIYF. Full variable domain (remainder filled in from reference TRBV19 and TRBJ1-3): DGGITQSPKYLFRKEGQNVTLSCEQNLNHDAMYWYRQDPGQGLRLIYYSQIVNDFQKGDIAEGYSVSREKKESFPLTVTSAQKNPTAFYLCASSVWASSGNTIYFGEGSWLTVV.

This CDR3 reads CASSLSGGGLPYEQYF. In DNA, the CDR3 is TGTGCCAGCAGCCTTTCGGGGGGGGGTTTGCCTTACGAGCAGTACTTC. The genes are TRBV7-2 and TRBJ2-7; 8 bases align to TRBD2. Germline V lookup: CDR1 SGHTA, CDR2 FQGNSA. The CDR3 covers 16 residues. V was pared by 5 bases and J by 4 bases, with 13 bases of the junction left unmatched. Looking up the rest from reference TRBV7-2 and TRBJ2-7 gives the full variable domain: GAGVSQSPSNKVTEKGKDVELRCDPISGHTALYWYRQSLGQGLEFLIYFQGNSAPDKSGLPSDRFSAERTGGSVSTLTIQRTQQEDSAVYLCASSLSGGGLPYEQYFGPGTRLTVT.

The DNA of the CDR3 is TGTGCCAGCAGTTTGTATGGACTAGCGGGAGCCTACAATGAGCAGTTCTTC. This encodes CASSLYGLAGAYNEQFF. The V gene is TRBV27, the J gene TRBJ2-1; TRBD2 matches 13 bases. CDR3 length: 17 amino acids. The germline V gene has CDR1 MNHEY and CDR2 SMNVEV (reference sequence). V shed 3 bases, J shed 2 bases, and the junction held 4 bases outside the gene matches.

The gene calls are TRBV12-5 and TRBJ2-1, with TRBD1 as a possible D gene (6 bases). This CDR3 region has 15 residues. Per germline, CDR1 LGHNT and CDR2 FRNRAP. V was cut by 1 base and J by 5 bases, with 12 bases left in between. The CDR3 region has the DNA TGTGCTAGTGGTTTGGCCGGGACAATCAACAATGAGCAGTTCTTC. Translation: CASGLAGTINNEQFF.

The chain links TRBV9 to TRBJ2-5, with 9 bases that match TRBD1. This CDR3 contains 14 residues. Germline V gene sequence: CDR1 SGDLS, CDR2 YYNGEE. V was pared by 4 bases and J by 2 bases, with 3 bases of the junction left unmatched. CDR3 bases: TGTGCCAGCAGCACCGGACAGGGGCAAGAGACCCAGTACTTC. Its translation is CASSTGQGQETQYF.

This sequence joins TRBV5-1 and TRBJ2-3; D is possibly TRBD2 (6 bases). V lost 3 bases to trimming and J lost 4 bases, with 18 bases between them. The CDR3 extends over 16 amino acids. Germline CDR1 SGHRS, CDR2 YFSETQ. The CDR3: CASSWGVALASDTQYF. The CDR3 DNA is TGCGCCAGCAGCTGGGGGGTGGCCCTAGCCTCAGATACGCAGTATTTT.

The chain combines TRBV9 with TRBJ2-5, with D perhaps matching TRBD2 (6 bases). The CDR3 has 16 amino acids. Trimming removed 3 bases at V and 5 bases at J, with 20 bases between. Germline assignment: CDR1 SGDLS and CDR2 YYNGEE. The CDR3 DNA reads TGTGCCAGCAGCGCAGGGATCGGCGGGGCAGGGGAGACCCAGTACTTC. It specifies CASSAGIGGAGETQYF.

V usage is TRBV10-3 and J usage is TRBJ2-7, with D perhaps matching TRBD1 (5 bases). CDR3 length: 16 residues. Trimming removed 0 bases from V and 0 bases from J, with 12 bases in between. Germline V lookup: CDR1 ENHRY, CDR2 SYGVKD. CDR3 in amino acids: CAISESGRPSSYEQYF. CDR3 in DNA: TGTGCCATCAGTGAGTCGGGGCGGCCGAGCTCCTACGAGCAGTACTTC.

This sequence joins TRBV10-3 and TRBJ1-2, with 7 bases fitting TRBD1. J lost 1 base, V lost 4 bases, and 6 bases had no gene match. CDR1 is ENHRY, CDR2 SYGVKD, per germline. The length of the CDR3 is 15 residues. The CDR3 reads CAISGRTGFNYGYTF. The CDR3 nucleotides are TGTGCCATCAGTGGGCGGACAGGTTTTAACTATGGCTACACCTTC.

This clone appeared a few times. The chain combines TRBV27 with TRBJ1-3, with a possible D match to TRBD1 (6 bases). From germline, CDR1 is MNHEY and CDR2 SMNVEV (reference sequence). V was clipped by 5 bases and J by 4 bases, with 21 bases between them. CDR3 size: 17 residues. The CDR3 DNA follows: TGTGCCAGCAGTCGAACGCCTACAGGGTTAGGAGGAAACACCATATATTTT. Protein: CASSRTPTGLGGNTIYF.

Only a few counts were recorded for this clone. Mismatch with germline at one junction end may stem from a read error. The DNA of the CDR3 is TGCGCCAGCAGCTTGGCCGGGACTAGCGGGTCCCACTTCAACTTC. It codes for CASSLAGTSGSHFNF. The chain uses TRBV5-1 and TRBJ2-7; 12 bases agree with TRBD2. The CDR3 is 15 residues long. CDR1 SGHRS and CDR2 YFSETQ come from the germline V gene.

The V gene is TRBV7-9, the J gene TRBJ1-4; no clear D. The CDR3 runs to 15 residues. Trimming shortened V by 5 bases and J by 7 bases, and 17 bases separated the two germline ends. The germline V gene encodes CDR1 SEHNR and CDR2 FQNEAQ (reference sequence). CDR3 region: CASSQSVGVGEKLFF. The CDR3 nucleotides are TGTGCCAGCAGCCAATCGGTAGGAGTTGGTGAAAAACTGTTTTTT.

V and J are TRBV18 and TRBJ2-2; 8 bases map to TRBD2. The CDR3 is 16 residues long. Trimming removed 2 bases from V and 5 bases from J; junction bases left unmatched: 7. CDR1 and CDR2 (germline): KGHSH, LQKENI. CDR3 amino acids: CASSPSGTSQTGELFF. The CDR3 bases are TGTGCCAGCTCACCATCCGGGACTAGTCAAACCGGGGAGCTGTTTTTT.

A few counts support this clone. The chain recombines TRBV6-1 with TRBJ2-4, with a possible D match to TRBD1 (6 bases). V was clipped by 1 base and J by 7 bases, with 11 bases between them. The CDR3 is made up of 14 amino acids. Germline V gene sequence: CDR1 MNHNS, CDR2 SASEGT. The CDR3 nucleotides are TGTGCCAGCAGTGAAGGTCAGGGGTTGAACATTCAGTACTTC. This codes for CASSEGQGLNIQYF.

The CDR3 DNA is TGTGCCAGCAGCGCAGGGACAGGGCAAGAGACCCAGTACTTC. Its translation is CASSAGTGQETQYF. The chain recombines TRBV7-2 with TRBJ2-5, with 9 bases identical to TRBD1. The CDR3 loop spans 14 amino acids. Trimming removed 5 bases from V and 2 bases from J; junction bases left unmatched: 3. The germline V gene has CDR1 SGHTA and CDR2 FQGNSA.

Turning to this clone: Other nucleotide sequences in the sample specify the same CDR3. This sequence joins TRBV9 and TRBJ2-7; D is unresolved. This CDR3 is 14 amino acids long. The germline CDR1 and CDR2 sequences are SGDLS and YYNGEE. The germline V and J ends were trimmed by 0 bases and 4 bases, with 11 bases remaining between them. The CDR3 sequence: CASSVDGRSYEQYF. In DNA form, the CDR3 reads TGTGCCAGCAGCGTAGACGGCCGGAGTTACGAGCAGTACTTC.

DNA of the CDR3: TGTGCCAGCAGCCCCCTGGGGGGTTCCTACGAGCAGTACTTC. Its protein product is CASSPLGGSYEQYF. This chain connects TRBV5-6 to TRBJ2-7; D possibly corresponds to TRBD2 (6 bases). The germline V gene has CDR1 SGHDT and CDR2 YYEEEE. The V end lost 4 bases, the J end lost 1 base, and 12 bases lay between the germline ends. The CDR3 extends over 14 amino acids.

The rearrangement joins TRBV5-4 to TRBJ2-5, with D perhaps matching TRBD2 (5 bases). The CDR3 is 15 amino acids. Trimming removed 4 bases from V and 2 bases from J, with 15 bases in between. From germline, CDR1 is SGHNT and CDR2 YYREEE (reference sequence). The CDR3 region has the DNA TGTGCCAGCAGCCTCGGACTGGGAATTCAAGAGACCCAGTACTTC. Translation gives CASSLGLGIQETQYF.

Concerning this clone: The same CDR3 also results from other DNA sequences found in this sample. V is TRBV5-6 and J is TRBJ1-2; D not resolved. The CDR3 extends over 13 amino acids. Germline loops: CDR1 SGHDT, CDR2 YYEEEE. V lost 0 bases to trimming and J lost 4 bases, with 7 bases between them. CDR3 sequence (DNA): TGTGCCAGCAGCTTGGACAGTTCCTATGGCTACACCTTC. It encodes CASSLDSSYGYTF. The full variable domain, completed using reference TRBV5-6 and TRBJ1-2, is DAGVTQSPTHLIKTRGQQVTLRCSPKSGHDTVSWYQQALGQGPQFIFQYYEEEERQRGNFPDRFSGHQFPNYSSELNVNALLLGDSALYLCASSLDSSYGYTFGSGTRLTVV.

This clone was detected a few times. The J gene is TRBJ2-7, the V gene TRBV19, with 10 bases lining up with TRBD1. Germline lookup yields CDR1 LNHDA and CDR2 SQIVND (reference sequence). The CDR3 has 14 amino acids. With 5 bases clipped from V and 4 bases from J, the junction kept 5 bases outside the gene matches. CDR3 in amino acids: CASSSRDRGYEQYF. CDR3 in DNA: TGTGCCAGTAGTTCCCGGGACAGGGGATACGAGCAGTACTTC.

CDR3 bases: TGTGCCAGCAGCTTAGGCCCGGGGAAAGGCTACACCTTC. Amino acids: CASSLGPGKGYTF. The rearrangement uses TRBV7-9 and TRBJ1-2, with D unresolved. The CDR3 runs 13 residues. Germline CDR1 reads SEHNR; CDR2 reads FQNEAQ (reference sequence). The V and J ends lost 1 base and 8 bases respectively, with 11 bases between them.

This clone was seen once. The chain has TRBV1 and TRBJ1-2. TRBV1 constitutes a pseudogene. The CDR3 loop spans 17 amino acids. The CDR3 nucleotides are TGCACCAGCAGCCTCCTGGCGGGGGGAACGAGAATGTGGGGCTACACCTTC. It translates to CTSSLLAGGTRMWGYTF.

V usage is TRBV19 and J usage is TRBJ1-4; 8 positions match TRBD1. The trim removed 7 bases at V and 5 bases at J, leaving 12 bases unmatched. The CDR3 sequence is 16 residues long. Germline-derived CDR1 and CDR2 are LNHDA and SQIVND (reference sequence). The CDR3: CASKPGQGLQNEKLFF. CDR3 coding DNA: TGTGCCAGTAAGCCTGGACAGGGACTTCAGAATGAAAAACTGTTTTTT.

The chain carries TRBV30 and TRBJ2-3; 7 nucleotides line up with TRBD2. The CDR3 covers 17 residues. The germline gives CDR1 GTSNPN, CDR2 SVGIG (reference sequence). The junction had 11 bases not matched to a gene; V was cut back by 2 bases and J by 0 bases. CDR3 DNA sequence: TGTGCCTGGAGTTTGCCCTGGGCTAGCGGTAGCACAGATACGCAGTATTTT. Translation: CAWSLPWASGSTDTQYF.

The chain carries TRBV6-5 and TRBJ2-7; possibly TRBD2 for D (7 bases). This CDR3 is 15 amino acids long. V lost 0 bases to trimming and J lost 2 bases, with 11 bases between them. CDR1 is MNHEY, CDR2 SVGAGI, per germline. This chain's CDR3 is CASSYSVGGAYEQYF. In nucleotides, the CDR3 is TGTGCCAGCAGTTACTCAGTAGGGGGGGCCTACGAGCAGTACTTC.

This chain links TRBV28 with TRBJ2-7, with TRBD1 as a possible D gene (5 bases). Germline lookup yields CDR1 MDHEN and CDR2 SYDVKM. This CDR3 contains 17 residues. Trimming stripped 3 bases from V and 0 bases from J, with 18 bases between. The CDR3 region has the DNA TGTGCCAGCAGTTTTGAAAGCGACAGTCCCAGCTCCTACGAGCAGTACTTC. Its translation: CASSFESDSPSSYEQYF. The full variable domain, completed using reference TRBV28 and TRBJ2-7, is DVKVTQSSRYLVKRTGEKVFLECVQDMDHENMFWYRQDPGLGLRLIYFSYDVKMKEKGDIPEGYSVSREKKERFSLILESASTNQTSMYLCASSFESDSPSSYEQYFGPGTRLTVT.

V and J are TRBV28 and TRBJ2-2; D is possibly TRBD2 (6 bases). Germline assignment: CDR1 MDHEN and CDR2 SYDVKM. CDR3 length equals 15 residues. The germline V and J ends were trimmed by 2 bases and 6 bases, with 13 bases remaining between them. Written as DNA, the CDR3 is TGTGCCAGCAGTTTACGGAGGGCGTCGGCCGGGGAGCTGTTTTTT. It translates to CASSLRRASAGELFF. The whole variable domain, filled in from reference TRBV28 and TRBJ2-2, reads DVKVTQSSRYLVKRTGEKVFLECVQDMDHENMFWYRQDPGLGLRLIYFSYDVKMKEKGDIPEGYSVSREKKERFSLILESASTNQTSMYLCASSLRRASAGELFFGEGSRLTVL.